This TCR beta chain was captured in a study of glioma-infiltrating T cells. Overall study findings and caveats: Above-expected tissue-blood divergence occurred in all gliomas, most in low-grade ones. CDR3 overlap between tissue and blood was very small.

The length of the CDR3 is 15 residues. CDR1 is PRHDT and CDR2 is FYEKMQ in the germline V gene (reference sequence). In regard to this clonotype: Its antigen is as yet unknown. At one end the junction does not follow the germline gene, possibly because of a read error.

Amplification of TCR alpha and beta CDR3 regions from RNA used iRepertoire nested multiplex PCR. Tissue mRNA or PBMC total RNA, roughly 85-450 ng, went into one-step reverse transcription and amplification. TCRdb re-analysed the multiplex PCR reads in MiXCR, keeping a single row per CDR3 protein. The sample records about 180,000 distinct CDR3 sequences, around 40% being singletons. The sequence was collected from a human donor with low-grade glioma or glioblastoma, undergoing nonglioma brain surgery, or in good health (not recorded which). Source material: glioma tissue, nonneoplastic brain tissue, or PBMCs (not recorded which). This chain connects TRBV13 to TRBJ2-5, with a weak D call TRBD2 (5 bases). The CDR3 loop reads CASSAAGGLQETEYF. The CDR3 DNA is TGTGCCAGCAGCGCCGCCGGCGGGCTCCAAGAGACCGAGTACTTC.